This T cell receptor (beta chain) was documented in a study of T cell changes during pregnancy in multiple sclerosis. This CDR3 comprises 13 residues. Germline loops: CDR1 GTSNPN, CDR2 SVGIG (reference sequence). V lost 3 bases and J 4 bases, leaving 10 bases between the germline ends. Data came from immunoSEQ multiplex PCR; TCRdb stores just in-frame clones and leaves some out. This table has 55,000 to 65,000 clones, over 85% appearing once. The chain couples TRBV30 to TRBJ2-1; maybe TRBD2 (6 bases). The source was CD8+ T cells from peripheral blood mononuclear cells, collected in the third trimester of pregnancy. This receptor was obtained from a female donor with multiple sclerosis, enrolled in a pregnancy study. The CDR3 region is CAWRRDPYNEQFF. The CDR3 nucleotides are TGTGCCTGGAGGCGGGACCCGTACAATGAGCAGTTCTTC. The full variable domain, completed using reference TRBV30 and TRBJ2-1, is SQTIHQWPATLVQPVGSPLSLECTVEGTSNPNLYWYRQAAGRGLQLLFYSVGIGQISSEVPQNLSASRPQDRQFILSSKKLLLSDSGFYLCAWRRDPYNEQFFGPGTRLTVL.